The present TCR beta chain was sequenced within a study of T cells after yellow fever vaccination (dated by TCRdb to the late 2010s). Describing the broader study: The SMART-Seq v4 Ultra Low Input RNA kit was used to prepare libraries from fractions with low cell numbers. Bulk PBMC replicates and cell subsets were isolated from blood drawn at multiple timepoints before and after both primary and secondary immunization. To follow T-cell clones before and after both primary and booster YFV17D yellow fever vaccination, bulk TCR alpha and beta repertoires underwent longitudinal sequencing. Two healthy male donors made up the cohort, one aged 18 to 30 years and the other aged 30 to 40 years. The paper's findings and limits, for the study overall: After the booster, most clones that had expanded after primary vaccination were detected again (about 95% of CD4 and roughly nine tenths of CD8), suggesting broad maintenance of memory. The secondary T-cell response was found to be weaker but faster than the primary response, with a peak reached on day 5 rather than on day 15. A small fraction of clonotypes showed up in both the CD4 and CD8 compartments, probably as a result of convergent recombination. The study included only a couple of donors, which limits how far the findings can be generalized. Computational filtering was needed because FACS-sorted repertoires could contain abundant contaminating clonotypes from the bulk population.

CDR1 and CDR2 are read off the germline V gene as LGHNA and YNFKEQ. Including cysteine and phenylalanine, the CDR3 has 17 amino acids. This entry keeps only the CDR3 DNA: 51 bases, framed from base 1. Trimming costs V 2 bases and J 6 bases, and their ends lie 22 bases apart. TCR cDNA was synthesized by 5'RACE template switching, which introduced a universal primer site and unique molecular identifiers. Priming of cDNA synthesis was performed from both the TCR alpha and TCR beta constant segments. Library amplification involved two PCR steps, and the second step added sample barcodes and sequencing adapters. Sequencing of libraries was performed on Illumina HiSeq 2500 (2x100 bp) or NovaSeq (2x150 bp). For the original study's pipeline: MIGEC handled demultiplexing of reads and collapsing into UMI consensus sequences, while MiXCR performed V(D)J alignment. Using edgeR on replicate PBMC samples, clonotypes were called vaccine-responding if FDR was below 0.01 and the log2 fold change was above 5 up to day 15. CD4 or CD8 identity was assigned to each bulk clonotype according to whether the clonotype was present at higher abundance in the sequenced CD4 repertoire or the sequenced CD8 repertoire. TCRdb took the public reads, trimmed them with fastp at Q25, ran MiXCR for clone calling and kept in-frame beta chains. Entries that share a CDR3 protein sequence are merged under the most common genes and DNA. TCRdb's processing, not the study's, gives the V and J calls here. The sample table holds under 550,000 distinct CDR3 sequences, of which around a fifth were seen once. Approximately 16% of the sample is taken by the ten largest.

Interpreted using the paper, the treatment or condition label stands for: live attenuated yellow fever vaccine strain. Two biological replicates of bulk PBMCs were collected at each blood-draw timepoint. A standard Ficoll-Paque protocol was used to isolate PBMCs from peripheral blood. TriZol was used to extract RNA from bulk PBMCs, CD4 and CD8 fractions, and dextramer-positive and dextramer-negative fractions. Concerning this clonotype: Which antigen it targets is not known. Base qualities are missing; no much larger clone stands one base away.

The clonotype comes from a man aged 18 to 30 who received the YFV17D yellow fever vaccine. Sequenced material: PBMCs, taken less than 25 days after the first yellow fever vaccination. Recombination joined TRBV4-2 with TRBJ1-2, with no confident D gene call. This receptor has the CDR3 CASSQKAGDSVLHGYTF. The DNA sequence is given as TGTGCCAGCAGCCAAAAAGCGGGTGACTCAGTCCTACATGGCTACACCTTC.